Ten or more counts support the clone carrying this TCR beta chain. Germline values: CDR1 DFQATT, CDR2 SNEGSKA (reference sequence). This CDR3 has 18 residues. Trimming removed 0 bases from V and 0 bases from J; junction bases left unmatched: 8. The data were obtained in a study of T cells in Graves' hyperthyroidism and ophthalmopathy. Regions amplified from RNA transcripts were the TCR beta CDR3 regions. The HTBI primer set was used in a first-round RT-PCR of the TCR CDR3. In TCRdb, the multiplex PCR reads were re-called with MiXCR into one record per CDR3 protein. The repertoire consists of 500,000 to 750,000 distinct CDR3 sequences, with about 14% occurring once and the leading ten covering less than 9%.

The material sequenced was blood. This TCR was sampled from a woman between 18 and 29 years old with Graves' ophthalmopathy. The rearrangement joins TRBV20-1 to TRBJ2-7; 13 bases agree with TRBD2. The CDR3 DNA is TGCAGTGCTAGAGATATGGGAACTAGCGGGAGGGTCTCCTACGAGCAGTACTTC. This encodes CSARDMGTSGRVSYEQYF.